A single T cell receptor (beta chain) is shown here with its context. Its antigen is currently unknown. The method was immunoSEQ multiplex PCR; TCRdb's version includes in-frame clones alone and lacks a portion of them. The sample includes just over 65,000 clones, around 97% seen only once; the top ten take around 1.5%. The CDR3 contains 19 residues. V lost 4 bases, J lost 1 base, and 10 bases stayed unmatched. Germline CDR1 and CDR2: KGHSH and LQKENI. The source of the sample is a study of cytomegalovirus exposure and HLA in healthy donors. General study findings and limits: A later analysis found first-cohort TCR clusters tended to co-occur in the 130 or so validation repertoires. Overall, roughly 170 TCR beta chains were annotated as cytomegalovirus-associated. Generally TCR sequences proved uncommon, though certain public TCRs appeared in numerous donors.

The chain links TRBV18 to TRBJ2-3; 14 bases match TRBD2. The sample consisted of PBMCs. The sequence was collected from a woman aged 18-29 years in good health and CMV-seropositive. CDR3 region: CASSRLGTSGRGGTDTQYF. The DNA of the CDR3 is TGTGCCAGCTCACGACTCGGGACTAGCGGGAGAGGAGGCACAGATACGCAGTATTTT.